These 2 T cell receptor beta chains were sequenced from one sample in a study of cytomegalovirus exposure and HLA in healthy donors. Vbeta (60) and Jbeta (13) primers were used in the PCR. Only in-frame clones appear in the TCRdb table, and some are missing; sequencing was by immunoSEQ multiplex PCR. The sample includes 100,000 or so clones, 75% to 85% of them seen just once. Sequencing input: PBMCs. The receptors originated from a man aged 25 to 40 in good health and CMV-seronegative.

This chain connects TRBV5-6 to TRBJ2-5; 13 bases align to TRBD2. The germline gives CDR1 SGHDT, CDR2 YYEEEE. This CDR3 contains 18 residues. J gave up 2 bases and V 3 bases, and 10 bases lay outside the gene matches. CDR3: CASSSVGLAGVIQETQYF. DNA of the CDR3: TGTGCCAGCAGCTCGGTTGGACTAGCGGGGGTAATACAAGAGACCCAGTACTTC.

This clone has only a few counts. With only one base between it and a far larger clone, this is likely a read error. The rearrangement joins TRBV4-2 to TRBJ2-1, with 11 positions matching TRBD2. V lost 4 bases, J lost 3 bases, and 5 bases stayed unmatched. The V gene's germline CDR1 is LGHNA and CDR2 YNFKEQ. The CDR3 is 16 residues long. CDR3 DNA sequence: TGTGCCAGCAGCCTTGTAGCGGGAGGGGACTACAATGAGCAGTTCTTC. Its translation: CASSLVAGGDYNEQFF.